This T cell receptor (beta chain) was obtained from a study of cytomegalovirus exposure and HLA in healthy donors. As for the study in general: The 650 to 850 first-cohort repertoires and the roughly 120 validation repertoires shared the same platform, a later analysis reported. Study results and caveats: The tendency of first-cohort TCR clusters to co-occur in the 100 to 150 validation repertoires was identified by a subsequent analysis. While the bulk of TCR sequences proved rare, some public TCRs turned up in many donors.

Generated by immunoSEQ multiplex PCR, the TCRdb table keeps only in-frame clones and is missing some. The repertoire includes 60,000 to 80,000 clones, around 94% of them detected once, and around 3.5% sits in the top ten. Separate from the roughly 670-subject first cohort, the approximately 130-subject validation cohort was the one that the donors belonged to. Germline-derived CDR1 and CDR2 are SGHRS and YFSETQ. With 0 bases clipped from V and 1 base from J, the junction kept 4 bases outside the gene matches. This CDR3 spans 15 amino acids. The sample holds a few counts of this clone. The antigen is unknown.

Material for sequencing was PBMCs. The chain has TRBV5-1 and TRBJ2-7; 7 bases are a match to TRBD2. The origin of this receptor is a woman under 30 in good health and CMV-seropositive. CDR3 residues: CASSLGQGGSYEQYF. CDR3 coding DNA: TGCGCCAGCAGCTTGGGTCAGGGAGGGTCCTACGAGCAGTACTTC.